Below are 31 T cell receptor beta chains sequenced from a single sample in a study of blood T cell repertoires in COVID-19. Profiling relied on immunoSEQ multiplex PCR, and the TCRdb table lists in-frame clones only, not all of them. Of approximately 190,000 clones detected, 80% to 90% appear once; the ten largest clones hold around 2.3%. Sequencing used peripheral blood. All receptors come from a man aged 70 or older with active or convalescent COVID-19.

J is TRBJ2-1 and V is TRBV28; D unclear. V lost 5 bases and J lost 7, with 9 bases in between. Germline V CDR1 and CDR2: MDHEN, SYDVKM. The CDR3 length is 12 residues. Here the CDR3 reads CASSIPRNEQFF. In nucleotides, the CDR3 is TGTGCCAGCAGTATACCGCGGAATGAGCAGTTCTTC.

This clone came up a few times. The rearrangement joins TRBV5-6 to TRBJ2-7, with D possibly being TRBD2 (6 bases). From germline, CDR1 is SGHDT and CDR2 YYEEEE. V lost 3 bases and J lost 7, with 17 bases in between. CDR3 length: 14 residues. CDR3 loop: CASSWKYSAGEQYF. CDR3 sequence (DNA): TGTGCCAGCAGCTGGAAATACTCTGCGGGGGAGCAGTACTTC.

CDR3 in DNA: TGTGCCAGCAGTCCTCGGACAGGGATAATCTATGAGCAGTTCTTC. Translating gives CASSPRTGIIYEQFF. This chain joins TRBV6-5 and TRBJ2-1, with 8 nucleotides matching TRBD1. In germline, CDR1 is MNHEY, CDR2 SVGAGI. The V segment lost 5 bases and the J segment 8 bases; nucleotides outside the gene matches: 11. CDR3 size: 15 residues.

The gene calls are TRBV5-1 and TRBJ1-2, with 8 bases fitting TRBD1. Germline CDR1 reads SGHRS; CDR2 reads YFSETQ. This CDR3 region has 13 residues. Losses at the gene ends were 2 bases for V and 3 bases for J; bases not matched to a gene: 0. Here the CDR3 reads CASSLQGDYGYTF. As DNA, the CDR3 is TGCGCCAGCAGCTTACAGGGGGACTATGGCTACACCTTC.

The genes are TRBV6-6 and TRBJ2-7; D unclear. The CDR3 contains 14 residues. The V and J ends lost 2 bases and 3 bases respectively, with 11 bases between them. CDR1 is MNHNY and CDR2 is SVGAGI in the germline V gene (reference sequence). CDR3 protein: CASSYIGSYYEQYF. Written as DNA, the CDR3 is TGTGCCAGCAGTTACATCGGGTCCTACTACGAGCAGTACTTC.

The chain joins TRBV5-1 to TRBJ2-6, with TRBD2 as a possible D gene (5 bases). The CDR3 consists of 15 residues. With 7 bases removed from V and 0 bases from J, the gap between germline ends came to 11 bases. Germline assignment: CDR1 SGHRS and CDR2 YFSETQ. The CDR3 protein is CASGGSSSGANVLTF. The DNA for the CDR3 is TGCGCCAGCGGAGGTTCGAGCTCTGGGGCCAACGTCCTGACTTTC.

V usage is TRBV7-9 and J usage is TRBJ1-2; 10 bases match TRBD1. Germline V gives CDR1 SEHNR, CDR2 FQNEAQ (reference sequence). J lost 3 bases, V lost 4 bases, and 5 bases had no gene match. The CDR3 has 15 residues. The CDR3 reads CASSSTGTGDYGYTF. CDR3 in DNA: TGTGCCAGCAGCTCAACCGGGACAGGGGACTATGGCTACACCTTC.

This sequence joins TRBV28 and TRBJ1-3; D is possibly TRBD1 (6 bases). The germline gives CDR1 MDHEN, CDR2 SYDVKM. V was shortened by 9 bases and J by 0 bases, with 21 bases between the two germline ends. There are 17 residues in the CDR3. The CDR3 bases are TGTGCCAGTGGGTTTGAACAGGGCGGCCGCTCTGGAAACACCATATATTTT. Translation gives CASGFEQGGRSGNTIYF. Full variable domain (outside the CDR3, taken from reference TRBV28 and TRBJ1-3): DVKVTQSSRYLVKRTGEKVFLECVQDMDHENMFWYRQDPGLGLRLIYFSYDVKMKEKGDIPEGYSVSREKKERFSLILESASTNQTSMYLCASGFEQGGRSGNTIYFGEGSWLTVV.

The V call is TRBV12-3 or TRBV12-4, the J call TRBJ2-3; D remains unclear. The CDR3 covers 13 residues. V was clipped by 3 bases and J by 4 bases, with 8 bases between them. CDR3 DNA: TGTGCCAGCAGTTTCTTTCAGGCAGATACGCAGTATTTT. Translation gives CASSFFQADTQYF.

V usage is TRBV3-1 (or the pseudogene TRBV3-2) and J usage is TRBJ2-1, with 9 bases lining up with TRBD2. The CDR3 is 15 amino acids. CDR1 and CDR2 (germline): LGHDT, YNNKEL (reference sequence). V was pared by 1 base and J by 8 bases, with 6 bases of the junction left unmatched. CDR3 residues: CASSQGAGGGDEQFF. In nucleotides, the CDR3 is TGTGCCAGCAGCCAAGGAGCGGGGGGCGGCGATGAGCAGTTCTTC.

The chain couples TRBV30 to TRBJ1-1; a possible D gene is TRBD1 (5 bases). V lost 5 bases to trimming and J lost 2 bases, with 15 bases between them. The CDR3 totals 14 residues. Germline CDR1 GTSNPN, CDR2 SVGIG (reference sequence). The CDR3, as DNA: TGTGCCTGGTCCCGCGTCACAGGAAACACTGAAGCTTTCTTT. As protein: CAWSRVTGNTEAFF.

The CDR3 reads CASSKLSKTVRSVCQPQHF. Here the CDR3 DNA reads TGTGCCAGCAGCAAATTGAGTAAGACAGTACGATCGGTTTGTCAGCCCCAGCATTTT. This chain uses TRBV21-1 with TRBJ1-5; no check of the table's D call, TRBD1, against the DNA was made. TRBV21-1 is a pseudogene locus. This CDR3 comprises 19 residues.

In DNA, the CDR3 is TGCGCCAGCAGCGGCGGGAGCGGCACCGGGGAGCTGTTTTTT. The encoded protein is CASSGGSGTGELFF. This chain uses TRBV10-1 with TRBJ2-2; TRBD2 matches at 7 bases. CDR3 length equals 14 residues. Germline values: CDR1 WNHNN, CDR2 SYGVQD (reference sequence). V shed 6 bases and J 4 bases; nucleotides not matched to a gene: 5.

CDR3 sequence reads: CASSVLGALNQPQHF. For the CDR3, the DNA is TGCGCCAGCAGCGTGCTGGGGGCTCTCAATCAGCCCCAGCATTTT. The V gene is TRBV5-1, the J gene TRBJ1-5; D is perhaps TRBD1 (6 bases). The CDR3 contains 15 residues. The germline V gene has CDR1 SGHRS and CDR2 YFSETQ. V gave up 4 bases and J gave up 3 bases, with 14 bases separating them.

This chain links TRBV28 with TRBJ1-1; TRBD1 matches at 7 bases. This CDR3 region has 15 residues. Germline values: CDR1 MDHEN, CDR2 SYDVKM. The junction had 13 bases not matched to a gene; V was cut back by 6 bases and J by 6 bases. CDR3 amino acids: CASRDRQGDRAEAFF. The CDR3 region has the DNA TGTGCCAGCAGGGATCGACAGGGAGATAGGGCTGAAGCTTTCTTT.

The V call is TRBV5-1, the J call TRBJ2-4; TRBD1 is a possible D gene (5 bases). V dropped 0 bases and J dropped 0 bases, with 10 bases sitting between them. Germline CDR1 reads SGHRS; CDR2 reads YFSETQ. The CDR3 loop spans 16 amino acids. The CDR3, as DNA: TGCGCCAGCAGCTTGGGACTCAGGGTAGCCAAAAACATTCAGTACTTC. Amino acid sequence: CASSLGLRVAKNIQYF.

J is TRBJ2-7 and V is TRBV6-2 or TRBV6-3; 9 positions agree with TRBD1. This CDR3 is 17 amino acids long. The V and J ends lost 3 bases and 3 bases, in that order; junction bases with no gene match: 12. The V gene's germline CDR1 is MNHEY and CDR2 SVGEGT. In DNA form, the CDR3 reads TGTGCCAGCAGTTATCCCTCTTGGGACAGGGATTTCTACGAGCAGTACTTC. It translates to CASSYPSWDRDFYEQYF.

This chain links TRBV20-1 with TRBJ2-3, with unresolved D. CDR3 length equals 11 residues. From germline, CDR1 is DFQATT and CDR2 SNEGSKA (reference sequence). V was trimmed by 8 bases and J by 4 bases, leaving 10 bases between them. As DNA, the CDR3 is TGCAGTACCCTGCGTGCAGATACGCAGTATTTT. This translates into CSTLRADTQYF.

DNA for the CDR3: TGTGCCACCAGTGGGGGGACAGAGAACTACAATGAGCAGTTCTTC. Its translation is CATSGGTENYNEQFF. This chain links TRBV24-1 with TRBJ2-1; the match to TRBD1 covers 7 bases. CDR3 length: 15 amino acids. The V gene's germline CDR1 is KGHDR and CDR2 SFDVKD. After removal of 5 bases from V and 3 bases from J, the junction contained 6 bases not matched to a gene.

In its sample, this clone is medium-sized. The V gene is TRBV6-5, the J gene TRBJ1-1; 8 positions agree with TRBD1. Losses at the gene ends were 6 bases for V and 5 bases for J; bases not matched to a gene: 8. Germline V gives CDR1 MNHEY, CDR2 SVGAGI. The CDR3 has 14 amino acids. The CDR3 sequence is CASRIGTGGTEAFF. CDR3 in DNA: TGTGCCAGCAGAATCGGGACAGGTGGTACTGAAGCTTTCTTT.

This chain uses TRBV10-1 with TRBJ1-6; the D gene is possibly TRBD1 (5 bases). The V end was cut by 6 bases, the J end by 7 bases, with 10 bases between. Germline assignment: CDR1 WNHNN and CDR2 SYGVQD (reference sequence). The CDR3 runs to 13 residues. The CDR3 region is CASRGQGNSPLHF. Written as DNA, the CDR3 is TGCGCCAGCAGAGGACAAGGGAATTCACCCCTCCACTTT.

The CDR3 DNA is TGTGCCAGCAGCCGCCCAGCGGGAGGTTGGAGCACAGATACGCAGTATTTT. As protein: CASSRPAGGWSTDTQYF. This sequence joins TRBV28 and TRBJ2-3; 9 positions agree with TRBD2. The CDR3 totals 17 residues. With 6 bases clipped from V and 0 bases from J, the junction kept 10 bases outside the gene matches. The germline gives CDR1 MDHEN, CDR2 SYDVKM.

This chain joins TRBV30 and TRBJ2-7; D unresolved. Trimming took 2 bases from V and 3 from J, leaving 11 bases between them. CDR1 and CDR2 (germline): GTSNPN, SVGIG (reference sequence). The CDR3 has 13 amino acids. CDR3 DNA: TGTGCCTGGAGTTTTGGGTCAGGCTACGAGCAGTACTTC. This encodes CAWSFGSGYEQYF.

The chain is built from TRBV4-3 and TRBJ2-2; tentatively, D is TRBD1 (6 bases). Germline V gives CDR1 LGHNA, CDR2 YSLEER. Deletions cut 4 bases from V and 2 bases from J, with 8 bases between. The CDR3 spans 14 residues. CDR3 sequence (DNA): TGCGCCAGCAGCCTGGGACAAAACACCGGGGAGCTGTTTTTT. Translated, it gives CASSLGQNTGELFF.

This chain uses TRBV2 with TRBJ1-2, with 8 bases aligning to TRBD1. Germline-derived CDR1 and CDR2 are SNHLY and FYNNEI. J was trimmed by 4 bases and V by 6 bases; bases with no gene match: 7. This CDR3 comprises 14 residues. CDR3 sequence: CASRRDRSGYGYTF. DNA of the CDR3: TGTGCCAGCAGGCGGGACAGGTCGGGCTATGGCTACACCTTC.

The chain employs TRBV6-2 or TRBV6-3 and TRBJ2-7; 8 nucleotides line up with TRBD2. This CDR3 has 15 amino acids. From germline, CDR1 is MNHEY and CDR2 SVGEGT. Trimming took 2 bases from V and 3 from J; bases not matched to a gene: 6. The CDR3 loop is CASSYPPSGSYEQYF. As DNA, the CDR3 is TGTGCCAGCAGTTACCCCCCAAGCGGGAGCTACGAGCAGTACTTC.

This CDR3 is CASSLGGQMNTEAFF. The CDR3 region has the DNA TGTGCCAGCAGCTTAGGCGGTCAGATGAACACTGAAGCTTTCTTT. The chain has TRBV11-3 and TRBJ1-1, with unresolved D. The CDR3 is 15 residues long. In germline, CDR1 is SGHNT, CDR2 YENEEA. Trimming cost V 1 base and J 0 bases, with 9 bases left between them.

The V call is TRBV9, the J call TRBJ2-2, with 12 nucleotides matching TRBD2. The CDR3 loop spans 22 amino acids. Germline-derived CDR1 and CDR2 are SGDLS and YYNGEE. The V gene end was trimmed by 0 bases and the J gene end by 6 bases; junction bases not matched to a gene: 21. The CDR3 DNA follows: TGTGCCAGCAGCGTAGATTTCTTGGGAGACTTACTAGCGGGAGGAAGCGCCGGGGAGCTGTTTTTT. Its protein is CASSVDFLGDLLAGGSAGELFF.

CDR3 region: CASSTGRSDTQYF. For the CDR3, the DNA is TGTGCCAGCAGCACAGGGAGATCAGATACGCAGTATTTT. V and J are TRBV27 and TRBJ2-3; D perhaps matches TRBD1 (6 bases). CDR3 length: 13 amino acids. V lost 6 bases and J 4 bases, leaving 11 bases between the germline ends. Germline V gene sequence: CDR1 MNHEY, CDR2 SMNVEV (reference sequence).

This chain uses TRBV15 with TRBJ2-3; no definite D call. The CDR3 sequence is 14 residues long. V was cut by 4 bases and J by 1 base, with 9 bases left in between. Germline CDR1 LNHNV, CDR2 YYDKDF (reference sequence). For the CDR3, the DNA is TGTGCCACCAGCATGATTCTAGGCACAGATACGCAGTATTTT. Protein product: CATSMILGTDTQYF. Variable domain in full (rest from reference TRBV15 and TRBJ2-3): DAMVIQNPRYQVTQFGKPVTLSCSQTLNHNVMYWYQQKSSQAPKLLFHYYDKDFNNEADTPDNFQSRRPNTSFCFLDIRSPGLGDTAMYLCATSMILGTDTQYFGPGTRLTVL.

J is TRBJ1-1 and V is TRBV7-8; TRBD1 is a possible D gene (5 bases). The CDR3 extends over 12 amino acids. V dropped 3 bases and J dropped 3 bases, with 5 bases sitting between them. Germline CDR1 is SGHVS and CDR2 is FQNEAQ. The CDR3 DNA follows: TGTGCCAGCAGCTTCAGGGACACTGAAGCTTTCTTT. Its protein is CASSFRDTEAFF.